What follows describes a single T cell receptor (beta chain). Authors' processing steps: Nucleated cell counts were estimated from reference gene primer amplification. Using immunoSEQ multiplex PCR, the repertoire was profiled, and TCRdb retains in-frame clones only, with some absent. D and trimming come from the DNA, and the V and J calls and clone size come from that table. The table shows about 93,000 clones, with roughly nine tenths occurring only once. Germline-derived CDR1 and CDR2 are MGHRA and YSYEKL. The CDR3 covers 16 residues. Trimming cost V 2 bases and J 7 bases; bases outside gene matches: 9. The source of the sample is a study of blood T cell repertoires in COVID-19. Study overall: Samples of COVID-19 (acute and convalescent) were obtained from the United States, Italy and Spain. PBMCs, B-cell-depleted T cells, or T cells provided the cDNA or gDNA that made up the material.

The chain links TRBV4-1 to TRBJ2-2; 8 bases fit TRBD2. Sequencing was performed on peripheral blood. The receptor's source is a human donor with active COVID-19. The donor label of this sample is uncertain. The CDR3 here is CASSQSGGLRDGELFF. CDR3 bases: TGCGCCAGCAGCCAAAGCGGGGGACTAAGGGACGGGGAGCTGTTTTTT.